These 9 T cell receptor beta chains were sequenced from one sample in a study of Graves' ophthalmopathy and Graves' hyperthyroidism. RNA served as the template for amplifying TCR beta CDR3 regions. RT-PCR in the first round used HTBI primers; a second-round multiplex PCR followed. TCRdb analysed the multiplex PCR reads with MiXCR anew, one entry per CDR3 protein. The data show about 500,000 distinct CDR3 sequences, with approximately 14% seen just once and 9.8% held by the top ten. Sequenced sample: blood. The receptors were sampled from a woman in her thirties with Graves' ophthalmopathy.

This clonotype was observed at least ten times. The CDR3 protein is CASSSSGAKNIQYF. DNA of the CDR3: TGTGCCAGCAGTTCATCAGGGGCCAAAAACATTCAGTACTTC. The chain joins TRBV6-5 to TRBJ2-4; possible D gene TRBD1, 5 bases. The germline V gene has CDR1 MNHEY and CDR2 SVGAGI. Trimming shortened V by 4 bases and J by 1 base, and 8 bases separated the two germline ends. CDR3 size: 14 residues.

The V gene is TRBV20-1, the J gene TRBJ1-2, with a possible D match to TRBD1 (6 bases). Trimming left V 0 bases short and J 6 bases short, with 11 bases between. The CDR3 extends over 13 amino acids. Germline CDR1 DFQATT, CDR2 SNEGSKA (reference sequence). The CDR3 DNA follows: TGCAGTGCTAGAGACCAAAGGGGGGATGGCTACACCTTC. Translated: CSARDQRGDGYTF.

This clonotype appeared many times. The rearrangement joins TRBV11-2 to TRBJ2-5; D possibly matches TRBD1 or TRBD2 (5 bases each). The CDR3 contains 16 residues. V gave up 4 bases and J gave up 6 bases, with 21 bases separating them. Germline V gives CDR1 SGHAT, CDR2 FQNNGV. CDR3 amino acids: CASSSSGLRGAQTQYF. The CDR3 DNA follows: TGTGCCAGCAGCTCGTCCGGACTCCGAGGGGCGCAGACCCAGTACTTC. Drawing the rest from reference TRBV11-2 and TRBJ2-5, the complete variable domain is EAGVAQSPRYKIIEKRQSVAFWCNPISGHATLYWYQQILGQGPKLLIQFQNNGVVDDSQLPKDRFSAERLKGVDSTLKIQPAKLEDSAVYLCASSSSGLRGAQTQYFGPGTRLLVL.

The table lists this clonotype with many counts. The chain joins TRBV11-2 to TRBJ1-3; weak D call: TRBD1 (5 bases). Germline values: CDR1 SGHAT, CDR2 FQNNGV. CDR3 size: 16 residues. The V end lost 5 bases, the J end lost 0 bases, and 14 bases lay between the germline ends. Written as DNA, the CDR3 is TGTGCCAGCAGCCTCGCCGGGGCCAGCTCTGGAAACACCATATATTTT. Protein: CASSLAGASSGNTIYF.

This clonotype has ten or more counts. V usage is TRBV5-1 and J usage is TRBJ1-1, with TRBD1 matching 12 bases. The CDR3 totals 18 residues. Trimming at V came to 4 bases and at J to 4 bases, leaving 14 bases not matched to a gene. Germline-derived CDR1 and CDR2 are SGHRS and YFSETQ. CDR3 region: CASSTLPGQGAPGTEAFF. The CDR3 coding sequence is TGCGCCAGCAGCACCCTCCCGGGACAGGGGGCCCCCGGCACTGAAGCTTTCTTT.

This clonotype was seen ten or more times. CDR3: CASSFEDTVYEQYF. Here the CDR3 DNA reads TGTGCCAGCAGTTTTGAGGACACCGTCTACGAGCAGTACTTC. J is TRBJ2-7 and V is TRBV28; D might be TRBD1 (5 bases). CDR1 MDHEN and CDR2 SYDVKM come from the germline V gene. The CDR3 extends over 14 amino acids. V lost 3 bases and J lost 3, with 12 bases in between.

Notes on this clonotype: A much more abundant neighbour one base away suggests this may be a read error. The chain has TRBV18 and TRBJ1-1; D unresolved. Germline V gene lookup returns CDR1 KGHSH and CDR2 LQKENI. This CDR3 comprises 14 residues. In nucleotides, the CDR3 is TGTGGCAGCTCACCGAAGGGAGGAGACACTGAAGCTTTCTTT. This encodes CGSSPKGGDTEAFF.

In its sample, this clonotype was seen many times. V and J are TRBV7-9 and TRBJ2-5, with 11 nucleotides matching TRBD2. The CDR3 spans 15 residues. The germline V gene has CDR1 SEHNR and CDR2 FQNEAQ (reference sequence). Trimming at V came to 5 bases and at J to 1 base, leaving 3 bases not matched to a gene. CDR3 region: CASSHLAGGQETQYF. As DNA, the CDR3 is TGTGCCAGCAGCCATCTAGCGGGGGGCCAAGAGACCCAGTACTTC.

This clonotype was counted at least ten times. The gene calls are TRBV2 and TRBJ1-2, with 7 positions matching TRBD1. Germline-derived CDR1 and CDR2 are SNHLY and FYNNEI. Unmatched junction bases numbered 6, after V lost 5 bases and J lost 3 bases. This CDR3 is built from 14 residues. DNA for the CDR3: TGTGCCAGCAGTTACCAGGGGGAAGACTATGGCTACACCTTC. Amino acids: CASSYQGEDYGYTF.